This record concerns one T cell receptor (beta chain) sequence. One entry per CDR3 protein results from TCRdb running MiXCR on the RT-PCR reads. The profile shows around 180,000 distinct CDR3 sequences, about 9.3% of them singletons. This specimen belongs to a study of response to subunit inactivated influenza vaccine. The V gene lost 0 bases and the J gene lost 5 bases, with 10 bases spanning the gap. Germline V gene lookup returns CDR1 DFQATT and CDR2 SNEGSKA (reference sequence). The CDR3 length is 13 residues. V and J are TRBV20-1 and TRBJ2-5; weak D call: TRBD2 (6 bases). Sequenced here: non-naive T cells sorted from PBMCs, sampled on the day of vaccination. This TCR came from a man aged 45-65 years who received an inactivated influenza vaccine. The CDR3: CSARDAGRETQYF. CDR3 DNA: TGCAGTGCTAGAGATGCGGGGAGGGAGACCCAGTACTTC.